A single sample is the source of the 20 T cell receptor beta chains below, sequenced in a study of CD8 T cells in Susac syndrome. Random hexamers were used to reverse transcribe roughly 0.5 to 1 ug of RNA. TCRdb re-called the immunoSEQ multiplex PCR reads with MiXCR, one entry per CDR3 protein. This sample has some 140,000 distinct CDR3 sequences, with over 75% found just once. Material: CD8+ T cells from PBMCs. The receptors originated from a human donor with multiple sclerosis.

The chain carries TRBV12-3 or TRBV12-4 and TRBJ2-3, with 9 bases identical to TRBD2. The CDR3 consists of 16 residues. V lost 8 bases, J lost 0 bases, and 9 bases stayed unmatched. Here the CDR3 DNA reads TGTGCCAGCGGGGCTAGCGGGAAACCTAGCACAGATACGCAGTATTTT. Amino acids: CASGASGKPSTDTQYF.

This clonotype was counted only a few times. The V gene is TRBV4-2, the J gene TRBJ2-3; 10 bases match TRBD2. Looked up from germline, CDR1 is LGHNA and CDR2 is YNFKEQ. CDR3 length equals 17 residues. With 0 bases clipped from V and 6 bases from J, the junction kept 9 bases outside the gene matches. CDR3 in DNA: TGTGCCAGCAGCCAAGAAGCTAGCGGGAGTGAGGGGGATACGCAGTATTTT. Its protein product is CASSQEASGSEGDTQYF.

The table lists this clonotype with a count of one. The rearrangement joins TRBV10-3 to TRBJ2-5; a possible D gene is TRBD1 (6 bases). Germline loops: CDR1 ENHRY, CDR2 SYGVKD. The CDR3 is 14 residues long. Trimming cost V 7 bases and J 0 bases, with 12 bases left between them. CDR3 nucleotides: TGTGCCATCATGAAGGACAGTTACCAAGAGACCCAGTACTTC. Residues: CAIMKDSYQETQYF.

This rearrangement joins TRBV19 to TRBJ2-1; D gene uncertain. Germline values: CDR1 LNHDA, CDR2 SQIVND (reference sequence). Trimming removed 5 bases from V and 0 bases from J, with 8 bases in between. This CDR3 has 14 residues. CDR3 protein: CASSDGSSYNEQFF. Here the CDR3 DNA reads TGTGCCAGTAGTGACGGTAGCTCCTACAATGAGCAGTTCTTC. Supplemented by reference TRBV19 and TRBJ2-1, the full variable domain reads DGGITQSPKYLFRKEGQNVTLSCEQNLNHDAMYWYRQDPGQGLRLIYYSQIVNDFQKGDIAEGYSVSREKKESFPLTVTSAQKNPTAFYLCASSDGSSYNEQFFGPGTRLTVL.

This clonotype was seen once. V is TRBV30 and J is TRBJ1-1; TRBD1 is a possible D gene (6 bases). CDR1 is GTSNPN and CDR2 is SVGIG in the germline V gene (reference sequence). The CDR3 contains 12 residues. Trimming removed 4 bases at V and 3 bases at J, with 9 bases between. CDR3 nucleotide sequence: TGTGCCTGGACGAGGGGGGACACTGAAGCTTTCTTT. Translated: CAWTRGDTEAFF.

This clonotype was observed a few times. The chain's CDR3 is CASSTEKFGNEQFF. The CDR3 DNA reads as TGTGCCAGCAGCACCGAGAAATTTGGCAATGAGCAGTTCTTC. This chain links TRBV7-3 with TRBJ2-1; no reliable D call. V lost 5 bases and J 6 bases, leaving 14 bases between the germline ends. The germline V gene encodes CDR1 SGHTA and CDR2 FQGTGA. CDR3 length equals 14 residues.

V gene TRBV28 combines with J gene TRBJ1-5; TRBD1 is a possible D gene (5 bases). The germline V and J ends were trimmed by 3 bases and 2 bases, with 11 bases remaining between them. The germline V gene has CDR1 MDHEN and CDR2 SYDVKM. The CDR3 is 15 amino acids. Here the CDR3 DNA reads TGTGCCAGCAGTTTTCAGGGATGGGGCAATCAGCCCCAGCATTTT. This gives the protein CASSFQGWGNQPQHF.

The CDR3 reads CASSWGSEQYF. CDR3 bases: TGTGCCAGCAGTTGGGGGTCCGAGCAGTACTTC. The rearrangement joins TRBV27 to TRBJ2-7; perhaps D is TRBD1 or TRBD2 (5 bases each). From germline, CDR1 is MNHEY and CDR2 SMNVEV (reference sequence). V dropped 4 bases and J dropped 6 bases, with 7 bases sitting between them. The CDR3 spans 11 residues.

The chain is built from TRBV7-9 and TRBJ1-1, with D hard to call. Germline V gives CDR1 SEHNR, CDR2 FQNEAQ (reference sequence). Trimming took 3 bases from V and 6 from J, leaving 14 bases between them. The CDR3 loop spans 14 amino acids. CDR3 sequence reads: CASSFMAGYPEAFF. CDR3 coding DNA: TGTGCCAGCAGCTTTATGGCGGGGTACCCTGAAGCTTTCTTT.

The chain couples TRBV7-9 to TRBJ2-1, with 10 bases fitting TRBD2. V was pared by 8 bases and J by 7 bases, with 8 bases of the junction left unmatched. The CDR3 sequence is 14 residues long. CDR1 is SEHNR, CDR2 FQNEAQ, per germline (reference sequence). CDR3 coding DNA: TGTGCCAGCGTTCCTAGCGGGAGAGGGAATGAGCAGTTCTTC. Translation gives CASVPSGRGNEQFF.

This rearrangement joins TRBV7-9 to TRBJ1-5; TRBD1 matches 7 bases. Germline CDR1 and CDR2: SEHNR and FQNEAQ (reference sequence). The V and J ends lost 5 bases and 3 bases, in that order; junction bases with no gene match: 7. There are 15 residues in the CDR3. The CDR3 loop is CASSSDRDFNQPQHF. The CDR3 nucleotides are TGTGCCAGCAGCAGCGACAGGGACTTCAATCAGCCCCAGCATTTT.

J is TRBJ2-3 and V is TRBV15, with D perhaps TRBD2 (5 bases). The CDR3 is 17 amino acids. V was shortened by 3 bases and J by 2 bases, with 18 bases between the two germline ends. CDR1 is LNHNV, CDR2 YYDKDF, per germline (reference sequence). The CDR3 is CATSRGPGMSITDTQYF. The CDR3 bases are TGTGCCACCAGCAGGGGCCCGGGGATGAGCATCACAGATACGCAGTATTTT.

This clonotype was seen a few times. This rearrangement joins TRBV5-4 to TRBJ2-7; the match to TRBD1 covers 9 bases. V was pared by 2 bases and J by 1 base, with 1 base of the junction left unmatched. CDR3 length: 14 amino acids. Germline CDR1 SGHNT, CDR2 YYREEE (reference sequence). In nucleotides, the CDR3 is TGTGCCAGCAGCTTCGGGACAGGGTCCTACGAGCAGTACTTC. Its translation is CASSFGTGSYEQYF.

CDR3 bases: TGTGCCAGCAGCAAATACCTGCACGGACAGGCATCCCAATTTTATGGCTACACCTTC. The encoded protein is CASSKYLHGQASQFYGYTF. This chain joins TRBV21-1 and TRBJ1-2; the D segment call TRBD1 is taken from the table without a DNA check. TRBV21-1 is annotated as a pseudogene. This CDR3 comprises 19 residues.

The rearrangement uses TRBV4-2 and TRBJ1-5; D ambiguous. The CDR3 consists of 15 residues. From germline, CDR1 is LGHNA and CDR2 YNFKEQ. With 1 base removed from V and 0 bases from J, the gap between germline ends came to 7 bases. Here the CDR3 DNA reads TGTGCCAGCAGCCAAGGCCAGCTTAGCAATCAGCCCCAGCATTTT. Translation gives CASSQGQLSNQPQHF.

The CDR3 nucleotides are TGTGCCAGTAGTATAGGGGCAGGGGTTGAAGCTTTCTTT. This sequence encodes CASSIGAGVEAFF. The chain couples TRBV19 to TRBJ1-1, with a possible D match to TRBD1 (6 bases). The CDR3 is 13 residues long. V was cut by 1 base and J by 7 bases, with 10 bases left in between. In germline, CDR1 is LNHDA, CDR2 SQIVND (reference sequence).

This clonotype was recorded a few times. This chain joins TRBV4-1 and TRBJ1-1; no clear D. V dropped 0 bases and J dropped 0 bases, with 5 bases sitting between them. CDR1 is MGHRA, CDR2 YSYEKL, per germline. This CDR3 has 14 residues. The CDR3 DNA reads as TGCGCCAGCAGCCAAGAATACCTGAACACTGAAGCTTTCTTT. Translation: CASSQEYLNTEAFF.

The gene calls are TRBV20-1 and TRBJ2-7, with no clear D. V lost 3 bases, J lost 0 bases, and 9 bases lay in between. CDR3 length: 13 residues. CDR1 is DFQATT, CDR2 SNEGSKA, per germline (reference sequence). Here the CDR3 reads CSARRSRSYEQYF. As DNA, the CDR3 is TGCAGTGCTAGGCGGTCCCGCTCCTACGAGCAGTACTTC.

This rearrangement joins TRBV13 to TRBJ2-1; TRBD1 aligns across 9 bases. The germline V gene encodes CDR1 PRHDT and CDR2 FYEKMQ (reference sequence). CDR3 size: 15 residues. After removal of 5 bases from V and 4 bases from J, the junction contained 6 bases not matched to a gene. CDR3 sequence reads: CASSHRDREYNEQFF. The CDR3, as DNA: TGTGCCAGCAGCCACCGGGACAGGGAATACAATGAGCAGTTCTTC.

The V call is TRBV4-3, the J call TRBJ1-5, with D possibly matching TRBD1 (6 bases). Between the trimmed V and J ends, which lost 0 bases and 5 bases, there was a span of 14 bases. This CDR3 spans 16 amino acids. Germline values: CDR1 LGHNA, CDR2 YSLEER. The CDR3 reads CASSQDRFRGDQPQHF. CDR3 DNA sequence: TGCGCCAGCAGCCAAGATCGATTCAGGGGCGATCAGCCCCAGCATTTT.